Described below is a single T cell receptor (beta chain) sequence and its context. Its ends do not fully match the called genes, so a read error is possible. The sample has other DNA sequences that encode this CDR3 too. Using immunoSEQ multiplex PCR, the repertoire was profiled, and TCRdb retains in-frame clones only, with some absent. The sample includes tens of thousands of clones, 78% of them seen just once. These data belong to a study of PD-1 blockade in mismatch repair-deficient tumors. Germline V CDR1 and CDR2: SGDLS, YYNGEE. CDR3 size: 15 residues. PCR or immunohistochemistry showed mismatch repair deficiency in every enrolled patient. TCRs were sequenced from three patients responding to pembrolizumab.

This TCR came from an adult with mismatch repair-deficient cancer. The gene calls are TRBV9 and TRBJ2-5; TRBD1 agrees at 7 bases. The input for sequencing was peripheral blood, taken 4 weeks after starting pembrolizumab. As DNA, the CDR3 is TGTGCTAGCAGCATTCGACAGGGCGAGGGGGAGACCCAGTACTTC. It translates to CASSIRQGEGETQYF. The variable domain in full, completed from reference TRBV9 and TRBJ2-5, reads DSGVTQTPKHLITATGQRVTLRCSPRSGDLSVYWYQQSLDQGLQFLIQYYNGEERAKGNILERFSAQQFPDLHSELNLSSLELGDSALYFCASSIRQGEGETQYFGPGTRLLVL.